This T cell receptor beta chain appears in the sequencing data of a study of blood T cell repertoires in COVID-19. At the level of the study: Whether acute or convalescent, the COVID-19 samples came from the United States, Italy and Spain. T cells, B-cell-depleted T cells, or PBMCs provided the cDNA or gDNA that served as material.

Germline CDR1 and CDR2: SGHTA and FQGNSA. The ends were cut back, 1 base at V and 4 bases at J, with 8 bases in the middle. CDR3 length: 14 residues. Original data processing: From reference gene primer amplification, estimates of nucleated cell counts were derived. Sequencing was performed with immunoSEQ multiplex PCR; in TCRdb, only in-frame clones are kept and a portion is missing. The DNA was the basis for D and trimming; V, J and clone size are from that table. This table holds over 55,000 clones, 88% found once. Material for sequencing was peripheral blood. The receptor comes from a human donor in a cohort sampled during active COVID-19. This chain joins TRBV7-2 and TRBJ2-1; possibly TRBD2 for D (6 bases). The CDR3 sequence is CASSLDGGYNEQFF. The CDR3 nucleotides read TGTGCCAGCAGCTTAGATGGGGGGTACAATGAGCAGTTCTTC.